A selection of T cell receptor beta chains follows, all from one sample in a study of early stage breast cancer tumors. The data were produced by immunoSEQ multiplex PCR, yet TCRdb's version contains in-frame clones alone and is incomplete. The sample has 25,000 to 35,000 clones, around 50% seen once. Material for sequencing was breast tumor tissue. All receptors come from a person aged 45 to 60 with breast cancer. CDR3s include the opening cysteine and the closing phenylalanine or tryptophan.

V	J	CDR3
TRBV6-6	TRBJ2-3	CASSSQGGGTDTQYF
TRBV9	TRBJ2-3	CASSWEAAADTQYF
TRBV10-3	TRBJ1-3	CAIRDTGVGNTIYF
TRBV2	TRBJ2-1	CASSGGGILDEQFF
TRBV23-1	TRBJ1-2	CASSLTDRAPFNYGYTF
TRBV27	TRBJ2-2	CASSGFTGELFF
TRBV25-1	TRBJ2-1	CASSEYLAGGTNEQFF
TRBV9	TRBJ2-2	CASSAPRASANTGELFF
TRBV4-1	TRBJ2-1	CASSPQGTSPYNEQFF
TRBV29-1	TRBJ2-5	CSVEGLDQETQYF
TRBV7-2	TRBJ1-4	CASRPSGTRNEKLFF
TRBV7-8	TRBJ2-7	CASSDNGVRDNSYEQYF
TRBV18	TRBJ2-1	CASSTGTSGRDEQFF
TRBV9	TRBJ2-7	CASSPWTGDYEQYF
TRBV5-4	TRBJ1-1	CASSLGVPNTEAFF
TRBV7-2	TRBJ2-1	CASSPSGGDEQFF
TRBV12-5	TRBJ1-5	CASGMDRNQPQHF
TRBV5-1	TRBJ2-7	CASSLYFGQDYEQYF
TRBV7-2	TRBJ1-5	CASSFRDRRQPQHF
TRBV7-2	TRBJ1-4	CASSPLGTNEKLFF
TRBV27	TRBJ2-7	CASSRGQGSPYEQYF
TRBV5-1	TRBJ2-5	CASSLVQETQYF
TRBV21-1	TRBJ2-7	CASSNDRGLTYEQYF
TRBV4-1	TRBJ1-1	CASSRMRVWPEAFF
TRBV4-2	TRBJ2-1	CASSQSTYSQFF
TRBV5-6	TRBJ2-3	CASSLRLAGVFSDTQYF
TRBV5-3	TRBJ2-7	CARSLTKFTGTSGRSYEQYF
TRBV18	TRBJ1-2	CASSPRPGQGKKGYTF
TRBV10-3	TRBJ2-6	CAISEPEGANVLTF
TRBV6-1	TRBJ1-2	CASSDWGRGSGYTF
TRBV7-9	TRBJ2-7	CASQGQGVYEQYF
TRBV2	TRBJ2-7	CASRRTSGSNNEQYF
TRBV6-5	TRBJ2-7	CASSYLPSYEQYF
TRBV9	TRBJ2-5	CASSVVGAWGQETQYF
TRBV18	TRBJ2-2	CASSPRLAGEAGELFF
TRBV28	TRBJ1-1	CASRGPFGTEAFF
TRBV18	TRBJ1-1	CASSPVSRDTEAFF
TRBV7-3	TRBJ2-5	CASSRGGGQETQYF
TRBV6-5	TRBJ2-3	CASRRDVYVTDTQYF
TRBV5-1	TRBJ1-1	CASRTEGMNTEAFF
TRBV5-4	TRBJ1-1	CASSARGHTEAFF
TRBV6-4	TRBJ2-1	CASSVSGNNEQFF
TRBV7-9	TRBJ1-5	CASSQSANQPQHF
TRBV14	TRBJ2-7	CASSQVSSYEQYF
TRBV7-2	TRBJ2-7	CASSLGGSTSYEQYF
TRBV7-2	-	CASSLEPGSDEQYF
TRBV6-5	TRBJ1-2	CASSKTGGGGYTF
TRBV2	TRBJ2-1	CASSPESYNEQFF
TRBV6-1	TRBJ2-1	CASSEAAQFF